This record concerns one T cell receptor (beta chain) sequence. Germline V lookup: CDR1 SGHTA, CDR2 FQGTGA. The CDR3 totals 14 residues. Trimming left V 5 bases short and J 2 bases short, with 10 bases between. The sample originates from a study of blood T cell repertoires in COVID-19. Study details: The United States, Italy and Spain were the sources of the acute and convalescent COVID-19 samples. PBMCs, B-cell-depleted T cells, or T cells provided the cDNA or gDNA that made up the material.

Original data processing: Amplification from reference gene primers served as the basis for estimated nucleated cell counts. The data were produced by immunoSEQ multiplex PCR, yet TCRdb's version contains in-frame clones alone and is incomplete. V and J calls plus clone size are reproduced from that table; the DNA served to infer D and trimming. In the table there are 200,000 to 250,000 clones, 75% to 85% of which are singletons. The sample taken for sequencing was peripheral blood. The TCR was taken from a human donor in a cohort sampled during active COVID-19. The chain joins TRBV7-3 to TRBJ1-3; weak D call: TRBD1 (5 bases). The CDR3 reads CASSVGTPGNTIYF. Here the CDR3 DNA reads TGTGCCAGCAGCGTCGGGACTCCTGGAAACACCATATATTTT.